The 9 T cell receptor beta chains in this list originate from one sample, sequenced in a study of cytomegalovirus exposure and HLA in healthy donors. TCRdb's table, derived via immunoSEQ multiplex PCR, lists solely in-frame clones and lacks some. The data hold around 170,000 clones, with 85% observed a single time. Sequenced: PBMCs. These receptors were collected from a man younger than 35 in good health and CMV-seropositive.

The chain links TRBV28 to TRBJ2-1; a weak D match, TRBD1 (6 bases). Germline CDR1 is MDHEN and CDR2 is SYDVKM. V was pared by 5 bases and J by 0 bases, with 11 bases between. The CDR3 consists of 15 residues. CDR3 loop: CASSRTAISYNEQFF. In nucleotides, the CDR3 is TGTGCCAGCAGTAGGACAGCCATCTCCTACAATGAGCAGTTCTTC.

V gene TRBV9 combines with J gene TRBJ2-1; 8 bases line up with TRBD2. CDR1 SGDLS and CDR2 YYNGEE come from the germline V gene. The CDR3 length is 15 residues. V shed 5 bases and J 12 bases; nucleotides not matched to a gene: 16. This chain's CDR3 is CASRAATGGPVWQFF. The CDR3 DNA is TGTGCCAGCAGAGCCGCTACGGGGGGGCCGGTTTGGCAGTTCTTC. The entire variable domain, with the rest obtained from reference TRBV9 and TRBJ2-1, is as follows: DSGVTQTPKHLITATGQRVTLRCSPRSGDLSVYWYQQSLDQGLQFLIQYYNGEERAKGNILERFSAQQFPDLHSELNLSSLELGDSALYFCASRAATGGPVWQFFGPGTRLTVL.

This clone was detected ten times or more. V gene TRBV7-9 combines with J gene TRBJ2-3; 7 nucleotides line up with TRBD2. J lost 3 bases, V lost 6 bases, and 6 bases had no gene match. Germline values: CDR1 SEHNR, CDR2 FQNEAQ (reference sequence). CDR3 size: 14 residues. The CDR3, as DNA: TGTGCCAGCAGGGCCCTAGCGGAGACAGATACGCAGTATTTT. The encoded protein is CASRALAETDTQYF.

The CDR3 DNA sequence: TGTGCCAGCAGTTACTCGGGACAATCGAGCTCCTACGAGCAGTACTTC. Translation: CASSYSGQSSSYEQYF. The chain recombines TRBV6-5 with TRBJ2-7; perhaps TRBD1 as D (6 bases). The CDR3 totals 16 residues. CDR1 is MNHEY and CDR2 is SVGAGI in the germline V gene. Trimming pared 0 bases from V and 0 bases from J, leaving 12 bases between.

This chain's CDR3 is CASSVPTGELFF. CDR3 in DNA: TGTGCCAGCAGCGTACCGACCGGGGAGCTGTTTTTT. The gene calls are TRBV9 and TRBJ2-2; D is ambiguous. The CDR3 covers 12 residues. With 1 base removed from V and 5 bases from J, the gap between germline ends came to 3 bases. Germline CDR1 and CDR2: SGDLS and YYNGEE.

The V gene is TRBV5-1, the J gene TRBJ2-7, with 9 bases matching TRBD1. This CDR3 is built from 14 residues. Germline V gene lookup returns CDR1 SGHRS and CDR2 YFSETQ. Trimming removed 4 bases from V and 6 bases from J; junction bases left unmatched: 8. CDR3 in DNA: TGCGCCAGCAGCGACCCACAGGGGGCAGGCGAGCAGTACTTC. Translated: CASSDPQGAGEQYF.

This clone was seen a handful of times. At one end the junction does not follow the germline gene, possibly because of a read error. The chain carries TRBV7-3 and TRBJ2-3, with TRBD2 identical over 9 bases. Germline lookup yields CDR1 SGHTA and CDR2 FQGTGA. This CDR3 has 14 amino acids. The CDR3 DNA sequence: TGTGCCAGCAGCCCCGGGACTAGCAAAGATACGCAGTATTTT. Translated: CASSPGTSKDTQYF. The full variable domain, completed using reference TRBV7-3 and TRBJ2-3, is GAGVSQTPSNKVTEKGKYVELRCDPISGHTALYWYRQSLGQGPEFLIYFQGTGAADDSGLPNDRFFAVRPEGSVSTLKIQRTERGDSAVYLCASSPGTSKDTQYFGPGTRLTVL.

This clone is a singleton in its sample. The genes are TRBV27 and TRBJ1-5; a weak D match, TRBD1 (5 bases). V shed 8 bases and J shed 0 bases, with 23 bases lying between them. The germline gives CDR1 MNHEY, CDR2 SMNVEV (reference sequence). The CDR3 has 18 residues. The DNA of the CDR3 is TGTGCCAGCCGAACCGGCGGGACGGACTATTATAGCAATCAGCCCCAGCATTTT. It yields the protein CASRTGGTDYYSNQPQHF.

This clone has a handful of counts. J is TRBJ1-5 and V is TRBV27, with 10 nucleotides matching TRBD1. V lost 6 bases to trimming and J lost 5 bases; unmatched junction nucleotides: 1. Germline assignment: CDR1 MNHEY and CDR2 SMNVEV (reference sequence). The CDR3 contains 13 residues. DNA of the CDR3: TGTGCCAGCAGGGACAGGGGGGATCAGCCCCAGCATTTT. Amino acids: CASRDRGDQPQHF.